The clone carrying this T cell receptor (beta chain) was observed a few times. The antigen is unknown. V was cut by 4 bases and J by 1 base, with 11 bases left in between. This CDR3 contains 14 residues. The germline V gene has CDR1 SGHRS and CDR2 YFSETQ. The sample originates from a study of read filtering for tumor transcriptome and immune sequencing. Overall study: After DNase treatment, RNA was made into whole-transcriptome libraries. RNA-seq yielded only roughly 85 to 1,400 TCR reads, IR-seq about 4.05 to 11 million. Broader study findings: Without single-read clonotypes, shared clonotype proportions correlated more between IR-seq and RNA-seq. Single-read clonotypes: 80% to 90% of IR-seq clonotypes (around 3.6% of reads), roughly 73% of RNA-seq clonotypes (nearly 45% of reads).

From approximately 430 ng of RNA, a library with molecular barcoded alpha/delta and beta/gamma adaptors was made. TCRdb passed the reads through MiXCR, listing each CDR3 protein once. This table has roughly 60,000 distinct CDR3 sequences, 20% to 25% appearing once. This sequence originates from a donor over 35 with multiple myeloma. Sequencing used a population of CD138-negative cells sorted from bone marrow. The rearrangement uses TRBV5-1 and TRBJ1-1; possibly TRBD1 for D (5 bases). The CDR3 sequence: CASSRGDGNTEAFF. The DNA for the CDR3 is TGCGCCAGCAGCCGGGGGGACGGGAACACTGAAGCTTTCTTT.